This is a list of T cell receptor beta chains from one sample in a study of blood T cells in healthy people across ages. TCRdb analysed the 5' RACE reads with MiXCR anew, one entry per CDR3 protein. This table holds around 870,000 distinct CDR3 sequences, 29% found once. Input material: blood. The source of these receptors is an elderly woman in good health. The CDR3 runs from the conserved cysteine through the conserved F or W.

J: TRBJ1-2
V: TRBV4-1
CDR3: CASSPMDTYGYTF

J: TRBJ2-4
V: TRBV7-2
CDR3: CASSLVRGTENIQYF

J: TRBJ1-6
V: TRBV9
CDR3: CASSVPGSPLHF

J: TRBJ2-1
V: TRBV7-2
CDR3: CASSENSGGARFF

J: TRBJ2-3
V: TRBV11-3
CDR3: CASSSRPGPIYTQYF

J: TRBJ2-5
V: TRBV6-6
CDR3: CASTLGGPQETQYF

J: TRBJ1-2
V: TRBV6-2/TRBV6-3
CDR3: CASSRGTGIHRGYTF

J: .
V: TRBV11-2
CDR3: CASSLGQQETQFF

J: TRBJ2-3
V: TRBV20-1
CDR3: CSARVSGTTLTDTQYF

J: TRBJ1-4
V: TRBV30
CDR3: CAWSGGGGDQKLFF

J: TRBJ2-3
V: TRBV5-1
CDR3: CASSSGTGRRTDTQYF

J: TRBJ1-1
V: TRBV28
CDR3: CASSPLGAPTGNTEAFF

J: TRBJ1-2
V: TRBV20-1
CDR3: CSAISRDREDYGYTF

J: TRBJ2-1
V: TRBV4-1
CDR3: CASSQAWTSGGYNEQFF

J: TRBJ1-6
V: TRBV6-2/TRBV6-3
CDR3: CASSPQDGSSYNSPLHF

J: TRBJ2-2
V: TRBV13
CDR3: CASSLGGRFSLPNTGELFF

J: TRBJ2-7
V: TRBV18
CDR3: CASSPPWDRVSYEQYF

J: TRBJ2-7
V: TRBV7-9
CDR3: CASSFTDRVYEQYF

J: TRBJ2-5
V: TRBV29-1
CDR3: CSAQILTGGWQTQYF

J: TRBJ2-6
V: TRBV5-1
CDR3: CASTGQGTAGANVLTF

J: TRBJ2-7
V: TRBV10-3
CDR3: CAISEVSVEQYF

J: TRBJ2-7
V: TRBV28
CDR3: CASRGTGGLYEQYF

J: TRBJ1-6
V: TRBV2
CDR3: CASRDEVTSPLHF

J: TRBJ2-5
V: TRBV10-2
CDR3: CAGRTSGDQETQYF

J: TRBJ2-2
V: TRBV28
CDR3: CASTTFTGGPGELFF

J: TRBJ2-6
V: TRBV2
CDR3: CASMHRLAGGSGANVLTF

J: TRBJ1-2
V: TRBV12-3/TRBV12-4
CDR3: CASSFGRGYGYTF

J: TRBJ1-5
V: TRBV12-3/TRBV12-4
CDR3: CASSSPWEGGNQPQHF

J: TRBJ2-3
V: TRBV7-2
CDR3: CASSFAGTTNIDTQYF

J: TRBJ2-1
V: TRBV6-1
CDR3: CASSEAEGGGPGNEQFF

J: TRBJ2-7
V: TRBV27
CDR3: CASSRLSGGYEQYF

J: TRBJ1-2
V: TRBV7-2
CDR3: CASSNRGGRRWGGGYTF

J: TRBJ1-2
V: TRBV20-1
CDR3: CSAEGGVEGYGYTF

J: .
V: TRBV27
CDR3: CASSILGRYEQYF

J: TRBJ2-6
V: TRBV27
CDR3: CASRSKAGANVLTF

J: TRBJ2-1
V: TRBV24-1
CDR3: CATSAQGRGSHNEQFF

J: TRBJ2-3
V: TRBV6-5
CDR3: CTSSQPSTDTQYF

J: TRBJ2-7
V: TRBV10-3
CDR3: CAISGGHEQYF

J: TRBJ2-6
V: TRBV21-1
CDR3: CASSHQGASGANVLTF

J: TRBJ2-3
V: TRBV11-2
CDR3: CASSRSVDTQYF

J: TRBJ1-6
V: TRBV12-3/TRBV12-4
CDR3: CASSYEINSPLHF